This T cell receptor beta chain was retrieved from a study of T cell responses to AZD1222 COVID-19 vaccine. Doses given second, at about 4 or about 12 weeks, were pooled. Trimming shortened V by 2 bases and J by 3 bases, and 17 bases separated the two germline ends. Germline-derived CDR1 and CDR2 are SGHRS and YFSETQ. CDR3 length: 16 amino acids. The table came from immunoSEQ multiplex PCR; TCRdb's copy has only in-frame clones and leaves some out. The sample lists 200,000 or so clones; approximately 93% were seen once. The source is an adult who received the AZD1222 COVID-19 vaccine. Sequences were derived from peripheral blood, sampled 28 days after the second AZD1222 dose. The chain recombines TRBV5-1 with TRBJ1-1; D might be TRBD1 (6 bases). The CDR3 is CASSFASGAGDTEAFF. The CDR3 DNA reads as TGCGCCAGCAGCTTCGCCTCAGGGGCCGGAGACACTGAAGCTTTCTTT.